This TCR beta chain was profiled in a study of T cells expressing NK-cell markers. From germline, CDR1 is SGHRS and CDR2 YFSETQ. The CDR3 is made up of 14 amino acids. TCRdb reanalyzed the 5' RACE reads and collapses them to one entry per CDR3 protein, without DNA. The specimen's table records 200,000 to 300,000 distinct CDR3 sequences. V and J are TRBV5-1 and TRBJ2-1; TCRdb selects TRBD2, and the lack of DNA leaves this call unchecked. The clonotype comes from a young man in good health. The sequencing sample was made of blood T cells: a sorted CD56 or NKG2C T cell subset, CD4+ or CD8+ T cells, or bulk PBMC T cells (not recorded which). The CDR3 sequence: CASRSGWTTSEQFF. Combining the CDR3 with reference TRBV5-1 and TRBJ2-1 gives the whole variable domain KAGVTQTPRYLIKTRGQQVTLSCSPISGHRSVSWYQQTPGQGLQFLFEYFSETQRNKGNFPGRFSGRQFSNSRSEMNVSTLELGDSALYLCASRSGWTTSEQFFGPGTRLTVL.